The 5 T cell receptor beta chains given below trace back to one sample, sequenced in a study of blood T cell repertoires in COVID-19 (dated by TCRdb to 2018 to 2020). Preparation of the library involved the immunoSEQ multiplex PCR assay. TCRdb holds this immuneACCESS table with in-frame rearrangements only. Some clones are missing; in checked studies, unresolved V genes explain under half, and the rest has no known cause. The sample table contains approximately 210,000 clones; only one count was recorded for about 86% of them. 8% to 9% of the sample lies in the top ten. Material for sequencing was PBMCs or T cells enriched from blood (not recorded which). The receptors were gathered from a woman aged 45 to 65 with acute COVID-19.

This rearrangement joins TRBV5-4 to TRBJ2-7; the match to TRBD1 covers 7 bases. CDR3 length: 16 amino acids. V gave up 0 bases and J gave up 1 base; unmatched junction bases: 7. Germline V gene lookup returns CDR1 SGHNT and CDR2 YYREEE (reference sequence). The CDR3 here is CASSLALDRSSYEQYF. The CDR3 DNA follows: TGTGCCAGCAGCTTGGCCCTGGACAGGAGTTCCTACGAGCAGTACTTC. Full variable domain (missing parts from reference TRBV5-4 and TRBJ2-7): ETGVTQSPTHLIKTRGQQVTLRCSSQSGHNTVSWYQQALGQGPQFIFQYYREEENGRGNFPPRFSGLQFPNYSSELNVNALELDDSALYLCASSLALDRSSYEQYFGPGTRLTVT.

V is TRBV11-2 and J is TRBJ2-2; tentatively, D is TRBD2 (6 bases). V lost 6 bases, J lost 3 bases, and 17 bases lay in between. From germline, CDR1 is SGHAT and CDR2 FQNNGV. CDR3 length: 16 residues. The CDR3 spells CASRNGTYAYTGELFF. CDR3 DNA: TGTGCCAGCAGGAATGGGACTTACGCTTACACCGGGGAGCTGTTTTTT.

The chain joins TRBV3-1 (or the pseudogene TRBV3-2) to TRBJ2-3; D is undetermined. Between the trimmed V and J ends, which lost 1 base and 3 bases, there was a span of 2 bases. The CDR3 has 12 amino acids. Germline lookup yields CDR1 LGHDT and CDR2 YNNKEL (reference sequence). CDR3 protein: CASSQATDTQYF. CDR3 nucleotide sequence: TGTGCCAGCAGCCAAGCGACAGATACGCAGTATTTT.

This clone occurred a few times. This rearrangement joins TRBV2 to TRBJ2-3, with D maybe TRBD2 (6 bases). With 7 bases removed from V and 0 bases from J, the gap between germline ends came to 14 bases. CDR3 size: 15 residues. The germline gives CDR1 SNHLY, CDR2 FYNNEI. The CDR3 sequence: CASTLRESSTDTQYF. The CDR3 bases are TGTGCCAGCACCCTCCGGGAGTCCAGCACAGATACGCAGTATTTT.

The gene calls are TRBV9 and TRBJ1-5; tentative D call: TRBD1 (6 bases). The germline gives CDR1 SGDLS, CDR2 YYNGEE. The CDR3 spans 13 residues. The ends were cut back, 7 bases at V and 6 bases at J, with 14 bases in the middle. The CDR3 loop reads CASLGSGAQPQHF. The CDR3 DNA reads TGTGCCAGCCTCGGCTCAGGGGCTCAGCCCCAGCATTTT.